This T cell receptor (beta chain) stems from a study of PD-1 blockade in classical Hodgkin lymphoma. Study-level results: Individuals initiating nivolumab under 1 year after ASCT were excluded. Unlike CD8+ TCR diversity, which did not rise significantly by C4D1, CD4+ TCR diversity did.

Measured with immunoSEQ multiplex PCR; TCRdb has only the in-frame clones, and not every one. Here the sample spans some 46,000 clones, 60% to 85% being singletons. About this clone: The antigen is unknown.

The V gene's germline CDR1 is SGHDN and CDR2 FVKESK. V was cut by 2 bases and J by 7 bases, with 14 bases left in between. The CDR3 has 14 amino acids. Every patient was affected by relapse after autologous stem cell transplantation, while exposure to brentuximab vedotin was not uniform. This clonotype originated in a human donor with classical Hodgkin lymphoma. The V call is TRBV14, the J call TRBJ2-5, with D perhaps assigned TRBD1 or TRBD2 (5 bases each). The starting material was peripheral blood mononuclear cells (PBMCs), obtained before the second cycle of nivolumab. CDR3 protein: CASSQPHGAATQYF. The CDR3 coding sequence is TGTGCCAGCAGCCAACCACACGGGGCAGCGACCCAGTACTTC.